The 8 T cell receptor beta chains given below trace back to one sample, sequenced in a study of shared clonotypes between healthy human individuals. The repertoire was sequenced with immunoSEQ multiplex PCR; TCRdb's copy has only in-frame clones and lacks some. Of about 680,000 clones in the sample, about 91% were seen once. The naive CD8 subset, CD45RO-negative cells positively selected for CCR7, excluded terminally differentiated effector memory CD45RA+ cells. Sample: naive CD8+ T cells sorted from blood. The receptors were sampled from a man under 40 in good health.

The chain joins TRBV5-5 to TRBJ2-7; D possibly matches TRBD1 or TRBD2 (5 bases each). This CDR3 has 14 amino acids. Trimming pared 1 base from V and 0 bases from J, leaving 8 bases between. Germline CDR1 and CDR2: SGHKS and YYEKEE (reference sequence). For the CDR3, the DNA is TGTGCCAGCAGCTTGCGGGACGGCTCCTACGAGCAGTACTTC. Protein: CASSLRDGSYEQYF.

This chain uses TRBV30 with TRBJ2-1; TRBD2 matches 7 bases. The junction had 9 bases not matched to a gene; V was cut back by 5 bases and J by 5 bases. There are 14 residues in the CDR3. The germline CDR1 and CDR2 sequences are GTSNPN and SVGIG (reference sequence). CDR3 bases: TGTGCCTGGGATGTGCGGGGGATAGACAATGAGCAGTTCTTC. It encodes CAWDVRGIDNEQFF.

The gene calls are TRBV30 and TRBJ2-7, with 9 bases matching TRBD2. Trimming at V came to 0 bases and at J to 3 bases, leaving 6 bases not matched to a gene. Per the germline V gene, CDR1 is GTSNPN and CDR2 is SVGIG (reference sequence). This CDR3 is 15 amino acids long. DNA of the CDR3: TGTGCCTGGAGTGTAACTAGCGGGTTAGACTACGAGCAGTACTTC. Translated: CAWSVTSGLDYEQYF.

The rearrangement uses TRBV27 and TRBJ2-2, with 9 bases identical to TRBD2. This CDR3 has 18 amino acids. Germline CDR1 is MNHEY and CDR2 is SMNVEV (reference sequence). V lost 3 bases and J lost 7; bases outside the gene matches: 15. In nucleotides, the CDR3 is TGTGCCAGCAGTTTGGGTTTGATAGCGGGAGCCTTTGGCGGGGAGCTGTTTTTT. Translating it yields CASSLGLIAGAFGGELFF.

The chain links TRBV2 to TRBJ2-5; TRBD1 matches at 7 bases. The junction had 1 base not matched to a gene; V was cut back by 3 bases and J by 3 bases. The CDR3 sequence is 13 residues long. Germline V CDR1 and CDR2: SNHLY, FYNNEI. CDR3 sequence: CASSDGTEETQYF. CDR3 bases: TGTGCCAGCAGTGATGGGACAGAAGAGACCCAGTACTTC.

The rearrangement joins TRBV4-1 to TRBJ1-5; D gene uncertain. This CDR3 is built from 13 residues. The V end lost 1 base, the J end lost 2 bases, and 3 bases lay between the germline ends. Germline CDR1 and CDR2: MGHRA and YSYEKL. Here the CDR3 DNA reads TGCGCCAGCAGCCAAGGACGCAATCAGCCCCAGCATTTT. Its protein product is CASSQGRNQPQHF.

The V and J genes are TRBV21-1 and TRBJ1-5. TRBV21-1 is labeled a pseudogene. The CDR3 has 15 residues. CDR3 nucleotides: TGTGCCAGCAGCAAAAGACGGAGGAGCAATCAGCCCCAGCATTTT. This translates into CASSKRRRSNQPQHF.

The chain joins TRBV29-1 to TRBJ2-5; 7 nucleotides agree with TRBD2. There are 16 residues in the CDR3. V lost 3 bases and J lost 3; bases outside the gene matches: 13. Germline loops: CDR1 SQVTM, CDR2 ANQGSEA. The CDR3 nucleotides are TGCAGCGTTGACGGCGGGAGATGGGGAAAGGAAGAGACCCAGTACTTC. This encodes CSVDGGRWGKEETQYF.